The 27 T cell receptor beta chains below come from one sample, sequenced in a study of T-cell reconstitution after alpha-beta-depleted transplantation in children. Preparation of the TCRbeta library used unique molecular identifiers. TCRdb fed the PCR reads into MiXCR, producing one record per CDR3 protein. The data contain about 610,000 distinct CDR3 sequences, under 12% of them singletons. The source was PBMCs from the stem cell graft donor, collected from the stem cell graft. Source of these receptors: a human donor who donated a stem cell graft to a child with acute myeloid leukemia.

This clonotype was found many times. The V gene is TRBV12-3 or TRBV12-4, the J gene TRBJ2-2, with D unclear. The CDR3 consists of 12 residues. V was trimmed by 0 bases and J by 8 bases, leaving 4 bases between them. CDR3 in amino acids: CASSLALGELFF. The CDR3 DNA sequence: TGTGCCAGCAGTTTAGCGCTGGGGGAGCTGTTTTTT.

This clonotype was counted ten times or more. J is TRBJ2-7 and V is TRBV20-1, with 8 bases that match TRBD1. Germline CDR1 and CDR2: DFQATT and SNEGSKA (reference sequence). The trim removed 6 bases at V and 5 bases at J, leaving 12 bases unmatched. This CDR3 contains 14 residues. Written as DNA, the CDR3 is TGCAGTGCGGGGGAGCCTGACAGGGGTAACGAGCAGTACTTC. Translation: CSAGEPDRGNEQYF.

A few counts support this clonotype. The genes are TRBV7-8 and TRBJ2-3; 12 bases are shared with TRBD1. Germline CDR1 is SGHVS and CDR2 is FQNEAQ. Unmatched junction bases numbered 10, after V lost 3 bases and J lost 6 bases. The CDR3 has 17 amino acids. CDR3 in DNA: TGTGCCAGCAGCTTGCTCCTGGGGGACAGGGGGCGTGATACGCAGTATTTT. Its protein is CASSLLLGDRGRDTQYF.

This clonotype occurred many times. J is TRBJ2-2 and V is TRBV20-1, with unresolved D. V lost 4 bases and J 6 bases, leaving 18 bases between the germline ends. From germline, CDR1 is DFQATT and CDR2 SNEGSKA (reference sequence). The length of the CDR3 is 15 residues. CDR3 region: CSAKPVDRVAGELFF. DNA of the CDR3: TGCAGTGCTAAACCAGTGGACCGGGTGGCCGGGGAGCTGTTTTTT.

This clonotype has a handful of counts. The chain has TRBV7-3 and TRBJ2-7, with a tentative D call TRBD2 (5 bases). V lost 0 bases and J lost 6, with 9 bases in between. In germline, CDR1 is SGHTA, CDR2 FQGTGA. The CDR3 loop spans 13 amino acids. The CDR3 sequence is CASSLTRVGEQYF. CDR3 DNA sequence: TGTGCCAGCAGCTTAACGAGGGTTGGCGAGCAGTACTTC.

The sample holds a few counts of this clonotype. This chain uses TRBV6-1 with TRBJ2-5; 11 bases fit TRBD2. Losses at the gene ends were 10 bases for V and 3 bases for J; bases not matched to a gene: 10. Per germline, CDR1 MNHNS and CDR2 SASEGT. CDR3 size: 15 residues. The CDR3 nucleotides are TGTGCCACCGCCCACCTAGCGGGAGGTGAAGAGACCCAGTACTTC. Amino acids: CATAHLAGGEETQYF.

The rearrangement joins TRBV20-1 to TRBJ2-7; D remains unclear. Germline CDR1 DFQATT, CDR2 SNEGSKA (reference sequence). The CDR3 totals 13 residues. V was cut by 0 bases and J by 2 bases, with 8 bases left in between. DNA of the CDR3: TGCAGTGCTAGAGAGACTCTTACCTACGAGCAGTACTTC. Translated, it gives CSARETLTYEQYF.

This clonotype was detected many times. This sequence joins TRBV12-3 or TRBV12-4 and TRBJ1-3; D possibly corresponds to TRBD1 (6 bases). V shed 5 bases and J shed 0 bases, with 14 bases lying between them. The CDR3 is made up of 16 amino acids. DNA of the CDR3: TGTGCCAGCAGTGCCCGGGGGGGCTCCTCTGGAAACACCATATATTTT. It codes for CASSARGGSSGNTIYF.

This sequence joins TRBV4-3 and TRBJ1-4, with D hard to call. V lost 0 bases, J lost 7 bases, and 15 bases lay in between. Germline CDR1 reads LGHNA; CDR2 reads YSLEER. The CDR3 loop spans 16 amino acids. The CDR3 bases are TGCGCCAGCAGCCAAGACCGTGACAATCGGGGTGAAAAACTGTTTTTT. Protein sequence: CASSQDRDNRGEKLFF.

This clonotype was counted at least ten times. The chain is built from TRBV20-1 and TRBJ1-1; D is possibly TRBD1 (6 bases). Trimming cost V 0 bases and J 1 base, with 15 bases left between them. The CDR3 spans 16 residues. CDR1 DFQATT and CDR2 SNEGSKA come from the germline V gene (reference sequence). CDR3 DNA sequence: TGCAGTGCTAGAGAGGGGGGGCCCCTCCGGAACACTGAAGCTTTCTTT. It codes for CSAREGGPLRNTEAFF.

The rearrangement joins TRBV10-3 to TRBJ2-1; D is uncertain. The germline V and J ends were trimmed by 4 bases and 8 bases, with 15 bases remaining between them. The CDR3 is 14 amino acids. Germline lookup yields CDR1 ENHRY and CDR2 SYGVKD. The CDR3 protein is CAISGAFSPHEQFF. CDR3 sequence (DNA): TGTGCCATCAGTGGGGCCTTTAGCCCCCATGAGCAGTTCTTC.

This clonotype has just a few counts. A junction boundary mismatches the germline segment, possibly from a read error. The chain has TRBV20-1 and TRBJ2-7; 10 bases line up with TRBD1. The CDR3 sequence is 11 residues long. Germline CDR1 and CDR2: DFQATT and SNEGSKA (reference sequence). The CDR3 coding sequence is TGCAGTGCGCGACAGGGGGCGTCCAACCCCTTC. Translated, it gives CSARQGASNPF.

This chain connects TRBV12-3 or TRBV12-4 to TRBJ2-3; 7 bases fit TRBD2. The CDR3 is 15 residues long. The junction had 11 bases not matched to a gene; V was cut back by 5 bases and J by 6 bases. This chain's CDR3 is CASSKRGGPIDTQYF. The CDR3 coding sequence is TGTGCCAGCAGTAAGAGGGGAGGGCCAATCGATACGCAGTATTTT.

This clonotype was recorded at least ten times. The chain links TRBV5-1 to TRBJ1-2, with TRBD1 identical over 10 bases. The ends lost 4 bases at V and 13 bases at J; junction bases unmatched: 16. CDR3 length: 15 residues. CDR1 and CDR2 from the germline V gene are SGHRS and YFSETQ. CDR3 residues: CASSIRTGTGDASTF. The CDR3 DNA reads TGCGCCAGCAGCATCCGAACCGGGACAGGGGATGCTAGCACCTTC. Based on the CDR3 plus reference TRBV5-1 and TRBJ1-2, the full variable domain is KAGVTQTPRYLIKTRGQQVTLSCSPISGHRSVSWYQQTPGQGLQFLFEYFSETQRNKGNFPGRFSGRQFSNSRSEMNVSTLELGDSALYLCASSIRTGTGDASTFGSGTRLTVV.

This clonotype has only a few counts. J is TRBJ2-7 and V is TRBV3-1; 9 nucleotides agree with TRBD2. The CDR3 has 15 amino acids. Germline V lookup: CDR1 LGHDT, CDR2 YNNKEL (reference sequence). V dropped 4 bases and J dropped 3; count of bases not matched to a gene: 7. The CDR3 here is CASSREAGGLYEQYF. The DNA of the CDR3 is TGTGCCAGCAGCCGAGAAGCGGGAGGCCTCTACGAGCAGTACTTC.

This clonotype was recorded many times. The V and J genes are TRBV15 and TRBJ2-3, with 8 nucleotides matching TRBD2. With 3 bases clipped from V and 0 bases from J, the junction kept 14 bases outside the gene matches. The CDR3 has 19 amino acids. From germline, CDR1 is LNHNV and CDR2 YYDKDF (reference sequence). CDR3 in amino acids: CATSRSWGEGLVSTDTQYF. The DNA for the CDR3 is TGTGCCACCAGCAGGTCGTGGGGGGAGGGACTAGTGAGCACAGATACGCAGTATTTT.

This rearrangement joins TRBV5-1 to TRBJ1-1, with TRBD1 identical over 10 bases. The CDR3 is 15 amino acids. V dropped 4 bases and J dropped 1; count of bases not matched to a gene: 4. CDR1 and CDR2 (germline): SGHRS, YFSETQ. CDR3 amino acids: CASSMDRGENTEAFF. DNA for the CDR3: TGCGCCAGCAGCATGGACAGGGGGGAGAACACTGAAGCTTTCTTT.

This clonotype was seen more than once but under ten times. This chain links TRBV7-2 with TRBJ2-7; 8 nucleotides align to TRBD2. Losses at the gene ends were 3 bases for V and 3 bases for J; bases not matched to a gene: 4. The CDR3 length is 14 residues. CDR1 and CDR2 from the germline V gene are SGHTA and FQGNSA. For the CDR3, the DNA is TGTGCCAGCAGCTTCCGGCGGGGGGACTACGAGCAGTACTTC. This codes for CASSFRRGDYEQYF. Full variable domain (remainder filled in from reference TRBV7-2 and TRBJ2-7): GAGVSQSPSNKVTEKGKDVELRCDPISGHTALYWYRQSLGQGLEFLIYFQGNSAPDKSGLPSDRFSAERTGGSVSTLTIQRTQQEDSAVYLCASSFRRGDYEQYFGPGTRLTVT.

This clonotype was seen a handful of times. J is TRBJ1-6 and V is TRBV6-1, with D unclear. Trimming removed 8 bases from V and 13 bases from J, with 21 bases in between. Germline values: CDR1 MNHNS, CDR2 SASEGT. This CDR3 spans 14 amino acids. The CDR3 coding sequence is TGTGCCAGCTGGGGAGGTTGGACCTCCGATCCCCTCCACTTT. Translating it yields CASWGGWTSDPLHF.

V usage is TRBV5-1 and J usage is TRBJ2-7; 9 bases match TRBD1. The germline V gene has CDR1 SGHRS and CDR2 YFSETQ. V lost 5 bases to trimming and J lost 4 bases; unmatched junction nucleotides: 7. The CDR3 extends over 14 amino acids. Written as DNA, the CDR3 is TGCGCCAGCAGGGCGGACAGGGGTAGGTACGAGCAGTACTTC. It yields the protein CASRADRGRYEQYF.

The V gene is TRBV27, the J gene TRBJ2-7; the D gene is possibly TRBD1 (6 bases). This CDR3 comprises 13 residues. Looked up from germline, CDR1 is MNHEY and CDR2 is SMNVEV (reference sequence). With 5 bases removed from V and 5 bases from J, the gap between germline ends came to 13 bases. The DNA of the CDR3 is TGTGCCAGCAGTCTCCTACAGGGAGACGAGCAGTACTTC. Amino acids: CASSLLQGDEQYF.

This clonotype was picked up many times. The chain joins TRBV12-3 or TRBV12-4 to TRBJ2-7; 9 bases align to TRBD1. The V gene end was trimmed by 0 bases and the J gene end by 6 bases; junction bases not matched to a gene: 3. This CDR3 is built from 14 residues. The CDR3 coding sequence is TGTGCCAGCAGTTTAGCGGGGACAGGGTTCGAGCAGTACTTC. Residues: CASSLAGTGFEQYF.

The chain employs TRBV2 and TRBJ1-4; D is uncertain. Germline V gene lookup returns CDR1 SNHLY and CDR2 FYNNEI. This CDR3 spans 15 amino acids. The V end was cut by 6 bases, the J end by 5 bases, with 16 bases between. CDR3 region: CASRVNEGWNEKLFF. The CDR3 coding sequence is TGTGCCAGCAGGGTTAACGAAGGATGGAATGAAAAACTGTTTTTT.

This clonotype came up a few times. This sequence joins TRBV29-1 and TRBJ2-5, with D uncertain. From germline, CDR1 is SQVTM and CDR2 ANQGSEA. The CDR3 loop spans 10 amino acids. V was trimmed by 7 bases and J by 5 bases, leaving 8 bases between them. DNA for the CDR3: TGCAGCGGGAGCTGGGAGACCCAGTACTTC. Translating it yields CSGSWETQYF.

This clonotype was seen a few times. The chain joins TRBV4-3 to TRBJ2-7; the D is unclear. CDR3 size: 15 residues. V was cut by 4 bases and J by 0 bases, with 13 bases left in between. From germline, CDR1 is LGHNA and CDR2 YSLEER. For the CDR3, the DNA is TGCGCCAGCAGCCTTCGCCTTACAGCCTCCTACGAGCAGTACTTC. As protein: CASSLRLTASYEQYF.

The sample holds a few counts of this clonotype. Here the CDR3 DNA reads TGTGCCAGCAGGTCCGGGACTAGCGGACTCAATGAGCAGTTCTTC. This codes for CASRSGTSGLNEQFF. The V call is TRBV7-2, the J call TRBJ2-1; TRBD2 matches 11 bases. Germline V lookup: CDR1 SGHTA, CDR2 FQGNSA. J lost 6 bases, V lost 6 bases, and 7 bases had no gene match. CDR3 size: 15 residues. Full variable domain (missing parts from reference TRBV7-2 and TRBJ2-1): GAGVSQSPSNKVTEKGKDVELRCDPISGHTALYWYRQSLGQGLEFLIYFQGNSAPDKSGLPSDRFSAERTGGSVSTLTIQRTQQEDSAVYLCASRSGTSGLNEQFFGPGTRLTVL.

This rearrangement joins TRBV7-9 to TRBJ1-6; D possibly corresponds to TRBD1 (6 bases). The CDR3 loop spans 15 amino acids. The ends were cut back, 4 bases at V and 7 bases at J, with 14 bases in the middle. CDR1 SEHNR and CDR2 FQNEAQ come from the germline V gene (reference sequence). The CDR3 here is CASSSRTDSNSPLHF. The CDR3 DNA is TGTGCCAGCAGCTCACGGACAGACTCCAATTCACCCCTCCACTTT.